Below, 32 T cell receptor beta chains from the same sample are listed, as sequenced in a study of molecular identifiers for immune sequencing clone quantification. Via MiXCR, TCRdb re-called the PCR reads, giving one row per CDR3 protein. The data hold some 590,000 distinct CDR3 sequences, with about 25% observed a single time. Specimen: naive CD8+ T cells from blood, with Jurkat cell RNA spiked in. Documented subset: FACS-sorted CD8+CD4-CCR7+CD45RA+ naive T cells. The receptors stem from a human donor in good health. Some libraries in this study had Jurkat cell RNA spiked in.

This clonotype was observed a handful of times. The gene calls are TRBV4-1 and TRBJ2-2; no clear D gene. Trimming removed 4 bases from V and 4 bases from J, with 13 bases in between. CDR3 length: 15 amino acids. Germline assignment: CDR1 MGHRA and CDR2 YSYEKL. The CDR3 sequence is CASSPGPSSTGELFF. The DNA of the CDR3 is TGCGCCAGCAGCCCAGGACCTTCGAGCACCGGGGAGCTGTTTTTT.

This clonotype turned up a few times. The rearrangement joins TRBV5-1 to TRBJ1-2; no firm D call. V lost 1 base and J 5 bases, leaving 18 bases between the germline ends. The CDR3 totals 16 residues. Germline V CDR1 and CDR2: SGHRS, YFSETQ. CDR3 sequence reads: CASSLTPVDGEYGYTF. The CDR3 bases are TGCGCCAGCAGCTTGACCCCCGTTGACGGCGAATATGGCTACACCTTC.

This clonotype showed up many times. The V call is TRBV12-3 or TRBV12-4, the J call TRBJ2-3; tentatively, D is TRBD2 (5 bases). The CDR3 has 15 residues. V lost 2 bases to trimming and J lost 4 bases, with 13 bases between them. CDR3 sequence reads: CASSLSSPRADTQYF. DNA for the CDR3: TGTGCCAGCAGTTTAAGTAGCCCGAGGGCAGATACGCAGTATTTT.

The chain recombines TRBV7-2 with TRBJ1-5; D possibly corresponds to TRBD1 (6 bases). From germline, CDR1 is SGHTA and CDR2 FQGNSA. Trimming removed 5 bases from V and 3 bases from J, with 14 bases in between. This CDR3 comprises 15 residues. CDR3 residues: CASSLGGLTNQPQHF. CDR3 bases: TGTGCCAGCAGCCTGGGGGGCCTTACCAATCAGCCCCAGCATTTT.

This chain joins TRBV5-1 and TRBJ2-1; 15 positions match TRBD2. Germline CDR1 and CDR2: SGHRS and YFSETQ. Trimming cost V 4 bases and J 8 bases; bases outside gene matches: 13. CDR3 length equals 18 residues. The CDR3 nucleotides read TGCGCCAGCAGCACCACCGGGACTAGCGGGGGGCCCCCGGATGAGCAGTTCTTC. It specifies CASSTTGTSGGPPDEQFF.

This clonotype came up many times. The rearrangement uses TRBV6-5 and TRBJ2-3, with D hard to call. Trimming took 6 bases from V and 0 from J, leaving 7 bases between them. The germline V gene encodes CDR1 MNHEY and CDR2 SVGAGI. The CDR3 spans 13 residues. DNA of the CDR3: TGTGCCAGCAGCGCGACTAGCACAGATACGCAGTATTTT. Protein: CASSATSTDTQYF.

The chain couples TRBV5-4 to TRBJ1-1; 7 nucleotides line up with TRBD1. The ends lost 9 bases at V and 2 bases at J; junction bases unmatched: 13. Germline lookup yields CDR1 SGHNT and CDR2 YYREEE (reference sequence). The length of the CDR3 is 15 residues. In DNA form, the CDR3 reads TGTGCCACCATTTCCTTTTCAGGGGGAAACACTGAAGCTTTCTTT. Its translation is CATISFSGGNTEAFF. Complete variable domain (other parts from reference TRBV5-4 and TRBJ1-1): ETGVTQSPTHLIKTRGQQVTLRCSSQSGHNTVSWYQQALGQGPQFIFQYYREEENGRGNFPPRFSGLQFPNYSSELNVNALELDDSALYLCATISFSGGNTEAFFGQGTRLTVV.

The V and J genes are TRBV7-6 and TRBJ2-1, with TRBD2 matching 7 bases. This CDR3 region has 15 residues. Looked up from germline, CDR1 is SGHVS and CDR2 is FNYEAQ. V shed 2 bases and J 1 base; nucleotides not matched to a gene: 2. CDR3: CASSLYGGSYNEQFF. In DNA form, the CDR3 reads TGTGCCAGCAGCTTATACGGGGGGTCCTACAATGAGCAGTTCTTC. Full variable domain (remainder filled in from reference TRBV7-6 and TRBJ2-1): GAGVSQSPRYKVTKRGQDVALRCDPISGHVSLYWYRQALGQGPEFLTYFNYEAQQDKSGLPNDRFSAERPEGSISTLTIQRTEQRDSAMYRCASSLYGGSYNEQFFGPGTRLTVL.

This clonotype was seen many times. This chain uses TRBV5-1 with TRBJ2-7; D is ambiguous. Trimming stripped 0 bases from V and 2 bases from J, with 12 bases between. The CDR3 contains 15 residues. The germline CDR1 and CDR2 sequences are SGHRS and YFSETQ. The CDR3 loop is CASSLAPAETYEQYF. For the CDR3, the DNA is TGCGCCAGCAGCTTGGCCCCGGCAGAGACCTACGAGCAGTACTTC.

With respect to this clonotype: A much larger clonotype is one base distant, so this may be a read error. Since no conserved phenylalanine or tryptophan closes the CDR3, a read error is the likely cause. The V gene is TRBV2, the J gene TRBJ1-1; D is undetermined. The CDR3 consists of 9 residues. V was pared by 8 bases and J by 6 bases, with 4 bases between. Germline-derived CDR1 and CDR2 are SNHLY and FYNNEI. Written as DNA, the CDR3 is TGTGCCAGCGGCCCTGAAGCTTTCTTG. Its translation is CASGPEAFL.

In its sample, this clonotype was seen many times. This rearrangement joins TRBV20-1 to TRBJ2-3; 9 bases fit TRBD2. There are 14 residues in the CDR3. Germline V gene sequence: CDR1 DFQATT, CDR2 SNEGSKA (reference sequence). Germline trimming cut 1 base from V and 4 bases from J; bases unmatched to any gene: 3. As DNA, the CDR3 is TGCAGTGCTAGAGTTTGGACTAGCGCAGATACGCAGTATTTT. Encoded protein: CSARVWTSADTQYF.

J is TRBJ2-5 and V is TRBV7-2; 8 nucleotides match TRBD1. CDR1 is SGHTA, CDR2 FQGNSA, per germline. The CDR3 sequence is 15 residues long. V lost 5 bases and J lost 4; bases outside the gene matches: 9. In DNA form, the CDR3 reads TGTGCCAGCAGCATGGACAGGGCAGAAGGAGAGACCCAGTACTTC. It is translated as CASSMDRAEGETQYF.

This clonotype was picked up one time. At one end, the junction sequence differs from germline, possibly due to a read error. The chain joins TRBV6-4 to TRBJ2-7, with 9 nucleotides matching TRBD2. The germline CDR1 and CDR2 sequences are MRHNA and SNTAGT. The CDR3 contains 16 residues. The CDR3 is CASSPTSGSRSYAQYF. The CDR3 nucleotides read TGTGCCAGCAGCCCCACTAGCGGGTCTCGCTCCTACGCGCAGTACTTC.

This clonotype occurred many times. This chain links TRBV5-4 with TRBJ2-5; D gene uncertain. The CDR3 extends over 12 amino acids. Trimming took off 5 bases at V and 4 bases at J, with 9 bases between the two ends. CDR1 and CDR2 from the germline V gene are SGHNT and YYREEE (reference sequence). This chain's CDR3 is CASSGDSETQYF. The CDR3 bases are TGTGCCAGCAGTGGGGATTCAGAGACCCAGTACTTC.

This clonotype was seen a few times. The DNA of the CDR3 is TGTGCCAGCAGTTGGGACAGTAGCAGAGGTCAGCCCCAGCATTTT. It codes for CASSWDSSRGQPQHF. The chain joins TRBV12-3 or TRBV12-4 to TRBJ1-5; 7 bases agree with TRBD1. The length of the CDR3 is 15 residues. V was clipped by 4 bases and J by 6 bases; unmatched bases: 9.

As regards this clonotype: A much larger clone differs by one base, so this may be a read error. The V and J genes are TRBV20-1 and TRBJ2-7; perhaps D is TRBD1 or TRBD2 (5 bases each). The germline gives CDR1 DFQATT, CDR2 SNEGSKA (reference sequence). CDR3 length: 15 amino acids. The CDR3 sequence is CSANSPGDAVYEQSF. The CDR3 nucleotides read TGCAGTGCTAATTCCCCCGGGGACGCGGTCTACGAGCAGTCCTTC.

This clonotype was seen a handful of times. This chain links TRBV14 with TRBJ1-2, with D maybe TRBD1 (5 bases). The V gene lost 1 base and the J gene lost 2 bases, with 14 bases spanning the gap. Germline assignment: CDR1 SGHDN and CDR2 FVKESK. The CDR3 covers 16 residues. Here the CDR3 reads CASSQVKLDNNYGYTF. CDR3 coding DNA: TGTGCCAGCAGCCAAGTGAAGTTGGACAACAACTATGGCTACACCTTC.

The V call is TRBV7-9, the J call TRBJ2-7; no definite D call. CDR3 length equals 11 residues. With 2 bases removed from V and 6 bases from J, the gap between germline ends came to 5 bases. Germline CDR1 SEHNR, CDR2 FQNEAQ (reference sequence). The DNA of the CDR3 is TGTGCCAGCAGCTTATCGGCCGAGCAGTACTTC. It encodes CASSLSAEQYF.

This clonotype has just one count. A single base separates this from a much larger clone, so it may be a read error. The CDR3 sequence: CASSLPGQGEPDTRYF. The CDR3 coding sequence is TGTGCCAGCAGTCTACCGGGACAGGGGGAACCAGATACGCGGTATTTT. This rearrangement joins TRBV2 to TRBJ2-3; 11 bases are shared with TRBD1. CDR3 length: 16 residues. In germline, CDR1 is SNHLY, CDR2 FYNNEI. Full variable domain (missing parts from reference TRBV2 and TRBJ2-3): EPEVTQTPSHQVTQMGQEVILRCVPISNHLYFYWYRQILGQKVEFLVSFYNNEISEKSEIFDDQFSVERPDGSNFTLKIRSTKLEDSAMYFCASSLPGQGEPDTRYFGPGTRLTVL.

The chain uses TRBV4-1 and TRBJ1-1; D not certain. Per the germline V gene, CDR1 is MGHRA and CDR2 is YSYEKL. The CDR3 is made up of 15 amino acids. The V and J ends lost 0 bases and 1 base respectively, with 9 bases between them. This chain's CDR3 is CASSQDFPGNTEAFF. The CDR3 DNA follows: TGCGCCAGCAGCCAAGATTTCCCCGGGAACACTGAAGCTTTCTTT.

This clonotype was detected a few times. The V call is TRBV7-2, the J call TRBJ2-4; 13 nucleotides line up with TRBD2. The V and J ends lost 2 bases and 8 bases, in that order; junction bases with no gene match: 3. CDR1 SGHTA and CDR2 FQGNSA come from the germline V gene. CDR3 size: 15 residues. The CDR3 spells CASSLTSGGADIQYF. Here the CDR3 DNA reads TGTGCCAGCAGCTTAACTAGCGGGGGGGCAGACATTCAGTACTTC. Full variable domain (rest looked up from reference TRBV7-2 and TRBJ2-4): GAGVSQSPSNKVTEKGKDVELRCDPISGHTALYWYRQSLGQGLEFLIYFQGNSAPDKSGLPSDRFSAERTGGSVSTLTIQRTQQEDSAVYLCASSLTSGGADIQYFGAGTRLSVL.

The chain employs TRBV7-6 and TRBJ1-1; D ambiguous. Germline V gene lookup returns CDR1 SGHVS and CDR2 FNYEAQ. This CDR3 contains 13 residues. The V gene lost 3 bases and the J gene lost 1 base, with 6 bases spanning the gap. The CDR3 bases are TGTGCCAGCAGCTTGAGACGGAACACTGAAGCTTTCTTT. Translating gives CASSLRRNTEAFF. The whole variable domain, filled in from reference TRBV7-6 and TRBJ1-1, reads GAGVSQSPRYKVTKRGQDVALRCDPISGHVSLYWYRQALGQGPEFLTYFNYEAQQDKSGLPNDRFSAERPEGSISTLTIQRTEQRDSAMYRCASSLRRNTEAFFGQGTRLTVV.

A note on this clonotype: Given a much more abundant clone one base away, this may be a read error. In DNA, the CDR3 is TGTGCCAGCACTCAGGGGAGATCGGGACACCCGAACACTGAAGCTTTCTTT. Amino acid sequence: CASTQGRSGHPNTEAFF. V usage is TRBV2 and J usage is TRBJ1-1, with a weak D call TRBD1 (6 bases). Germline lookup yields CDR1 SNHLY and CDR2 FYNNEI. The length of the CDR3 is 17 residues. V was clipped by 7 bases and J by 1 base, with 22 bases between them. The variable domain in full, completed from reference TRBV2 and TRBJ1-1, reads EPEVTQTPSHQVTQMGQEVILRCVPISNHLYFYWYRQILGQKVEFLVSFYNNEISEKSEIFDDQFSVERPDGSNFTLKIRSTKLEDSAMYFCASTQGRSGHPNTEAFFGQGTRLTVV.

Details on this clonotype: Being one base from a much bigger clone, this may be a read error. The V call is TRBV27, the J call TRBJ1-1; D is possibly TRBD1 (6 bases). Germline CDR1 reads MNHEY; CDR2 reads SMNVEV (reference sequence). The CDR3 sequence is 16 residues long. The CDR3 bases are TGTGCCAGCAGTCCCCCGCCGGACAGACTGAACGCTGAAGCTTTCTTT. This codes for CASSPPPDRLNAEAFF.

The chain employs TRBV27 and TRBJ2-3; 7 bases agree with TRBD2. The length of the CDR3 is 17 residues. J gave up 0 bases and V 7 bases, and 13 bases lay outside the gene matches. CDR1 MNHEY and CDR2 SMNVEV come from the germline V gene (reference sequence). The CDR3 protein is CASIASGAYPSTDTQYF. CDR3 DNA: TGTGCCAGCATTGCTAGCGGAGCTTACCCTAGCACAGATACGCAGTATTTT.

Comment on this clonotype: Since a much larger clone is just one base distant, this may be a read error. CDR3 DNA sequence: TGTACCAGCAGCTCCTTTGTGGCAGCCTCACAAGAGACCCAGTACTTC. Translation: CTSSSFVAASQETQYF. The chain combines TRBV7-9 with TRBJ2-5; D is uncertain. From germline, CDR1 is SEHNR and CDR2 FQNEAQ (reference sequence). This CDR3 contains 16 residues.

Note on this clonotype: A clone one base away is much larger, so this may be a read error. The V gene is TRBV9, the J gene TRBJ2-3; D perhaps matches TRBD2 (6 bases). There are 16 residues in the CDR3. Trimming removed 4 bases from V and 1 base from J, with 16 bases in between. Looked up from germline, CDR1 is SGDLS and CDR2 is YYNGEE. The CDR3 reads CASSPRGGIGTDTQYF. Here the CDR3 DNA reads TGTGCCAGCAGCCCCCGTGGGGGGATTGGCACAGATACGCAGTATTTT.

Regarding this clonotype: This may come from a read error, since a much larger clone is one base off. V gene TRBV29-1 combines with J gene TRBJ1-1; 8 bases fit TRBD1. CDR3 length: 11 residues. J lost 10 bases, V lost 6 bases, and 7 bases had no gene match. CDR1 and CDR2 (germline): SQVTM, ANQGSEA. DNA of the CDR3: TGCAGCGTAGGACAGGGAAGTGTAGCTTTCTTT. Translated: CSVGQGSVAFF.

The sample holds a few counts of this clonotype. The chain joins TRBV30 to TRBJ2-1; D is ambiguous. Trimming shortened V by 0 bases and J by 4 bases, and 13 bases separated the two germline ends. Germline V gene sequence: CDR1 GTSNPN, CDR2 SVGIG (reference sequence). The CDR3 consists of 15 residues. This chain's CDR3 is CAWSVGGSQYNEQFF. CDR3 coding DNA: TGTGCCTGGAGTGTAGGCGGTTCACAATACAATGAGCAGTTCTTC.

This chain links TRBV7-6 with TRBJ2-7; D is unclear. V lost 0 bases and J 3 bases, leaving 9 bases between the germline ends. The CDR3 is 14 amino acids. Germline V lookup: CDR1 SGHVS, CDR2 FNYEAQ. The CDR3 loop is CASSLAPVGYEQYF. The CDR3 coding sequence is TGTGCCAGCAGCTTAGCGCCGGTGGGCTACGAGCAGTACTTC.

The table lists this clonotype with a few counts. V is TRBV13 and J is TRBJ2-1; D is possibly TRBD1 (5 bases). Germline assignment: CDR1 PRHDT and CDR2 FYEKMQ (reference sequence). This CDR3 comprises 15 residues. V was shortened by 2 bases and J by 6 bases, with 14 bases between the two germline ends. CDR3 in DNA: TGTGCCAGCAGCTTATCCCTCTTGGGGCCCAATGAGCAGTTCTTC. Translation: CASSLSLLGPNEQFF.

This clonotype was observed a few times. This sequence joins TRBV12-3 or TRBV12-4 and TRBJ2-7, with D perhaps TRBD1 (5 bases). Trimming pared 6 bases from V and 3 bases from J, leaving 18 bases between. The CDR3 extends over 15 amino acids. The CDR3 is CASSGWPGSVYEQYF. CDR3 DNA sequence: TGTGCCAGCAGCGGCTGGCCAGGGTCTGTCTACGAGCAGTACTTC.